Listed below are T cell receptor beta chains from one sample, sequenced in a study of T cell responses to AZD1222 COVID-19 vaccine. Clones were sequenced by immunoSEQ multiplex PCR, and TCRdb holds only the in-frame ones, with some missing. Of 40,000 to 65,000 clones listed, around 85% are singletons. The specimen was peripheral blood, collected on day 0 of AZD1222 vaccination. The receptors stem from an adult in good health. Both conserved end residues are part of each CDR3. D genes are given only for firm matches. A row's size may be missing; if present it is once, few, many or a size class.

v_call	d_call	j_call	clone_size	cdr3_aa	cdr3_nt
TRBV4-2	TRBD1	TRBJ1-1	NA	CASSPNRGNTEAFF	TGTGCCAGCAGCCCCAACAGGGGGAACACTGAAGCTTTCTTT
TRBV13	TRBD1	TRBJ1-3	NA	CASSSRDREGSIGNTIYF	TGTGCCAGCAGCTCCCGGGACAGGGAAGGTTCGATCGGAAACACCATATATTTT
TRBV4-2	NA	TRBJ1-6	NA	CASSQERFGSPLHF	TGTGCCAGCAGCCAAGAGAGGTTCGGATCACCCCTCCACTTT
TRBV3-1/TRBV3-2	NA	TRBJ2-1	NA	CASSRETTYNEQFF	TGTGCCAGCAGCCGAGAGACTACCTACAATGAGCAGTTCTTC
TRBV15	NA	TRBJ1-2	NA	CATSTRDRFYGYTF	TGTGCCACCAGCACCCGGGACCGCTTCTATGGCTACACCTTC
TRBV2	TRBD1	TRBJ1-1	NA	CASGRDRPPEAFF	TGTGCCAGCGGCCGGGACAGGCCACCGGAAGCTTTCTTT
TRBV6-2/TRBV6-3	TRBD1	TRBJ2-7	NA	CASSYSRQGSSEQYF	TGTGCCAGCAGTTACTCGAGACAGGGGAGTTCCGAGCAGTACTTC
TRBV3-1/TRBV3-2	TRBD2	TRBJ2-5	NA	CASSPVVAGGEETQYF	TGTGCCAGCAGCCCGGTCGTCGCGGGAGGGGAAGAGACCCAGTACTTC
TRBV11-1	NA	TRBJ1-1	NA	CASSLAGSARGAFF	TGTGCCAGCAGCTTAGCAGGGTCCGCGAGGGGAGCTTTCTTT
TRBV27	TRBD1	TRBJ1-1	NA	CASRRDRTTEAFF	TGTGCCAGCCGACGGGACAGGACTACTGAAGCTTTCTTT
TRBV30	NA	TRBJ1-6	NA	CAWSDLGNNSPLHF	TGTGCCTGGAGTGACCTGGGGAATAATTCACCCCTCCACTTT
TRBV10-1	NA	TRBJ2-3	NA	CASSEERQRASTDTQYF	TGCGCCAGCAGTGAGGAGCGACAGCGGGCTAGCACAGATACGCAGTATTTT
TRBV19	NA	TRBJ2-6	NA	CASSQSSGANVLTF	TGTGCCAGTAGTCAGAGCTCTGGGGCCAACGTCCTGACTTTC
TRBV19	TRBD1	TRBJ2-3	NA	CASSKGTGGTDTQYF	TGTGCCAGTAGTAAGGGTACAGGGGGCACAGATACGCAGTATTTT
TRBV27	NA	TRBJ2-3	NA	CASSSGSELTDTQYF	TGTGCCAGCAGTTCGGGTTCCGAACTCACAGATACGCAGTATTTT
TRBV5-5	NA	TRBJ1-6	NA	CASSFREGVSNSPLHF	TGTGCCAGCAGCTTTCGGGAGGGAGTTTCCAATTCACCCCTCCACTTT
TRBV6-5	NA	TRBJ2-1	NA	CASSAGGNEQFF	TGTGCCAGCAGCGCAGGGGGGAATGAGCAGTTCTTC
TRBV6-5	TRBD2	TRBJ2-1	NA	CASTDSGRAPNEQFF	TGTGCCAGCACCGACAGCGGGAGGGCCCCCAATGAGCAGTTCTTC
TRBV20-1	NA	TRBJ1-6	few	CSASQTGTIPLHF	TGCAGTGCTAGTCAGACAGGCACGATACCCCTCCACTTT
TRBV4-1	NA	TRBJ2-2	NA	CASSQDGRYTGELFF	TGCGCCAGCAGCCAAGATGGGAGGTACACCGGGGAGCTGTTTTTT
TRBV5-1	TRBD1	TRBJ1-1	few	CASSFRGIGTEAFF	TGCGCCAGCAGCTTCAGGGGGATTGGAACTGAAGCTTTCTTT
TRBV25-1	TRBD2	TRBJ2-7	NA	CASSPTREGMQYF	TGTGCCAGCAGTCCGACGCGGGAGGGCATGCAGTACTTC
TRBV18	NA	TRBJ1-5	few	CASSPGRGNQPQHF	TGTGCCAGCTCACCAGGGAGGGGCAATCAGCCCCAGCATTTT
TRBV25-1	NA	TRBJ2-3	NA	CASSDERGITDTQYF	TGTGCCAGCAGTGATGAACGGGGGATCACAGATACGCAGTATTTT
TRBV28	TRBD1	TRBJ1-3	NA	CASSPREQGAVGNTIYF	TGTGCCAGCAGTCCTCGGGAACAGGGGGCTGTTGGAAACACCATATATTTT